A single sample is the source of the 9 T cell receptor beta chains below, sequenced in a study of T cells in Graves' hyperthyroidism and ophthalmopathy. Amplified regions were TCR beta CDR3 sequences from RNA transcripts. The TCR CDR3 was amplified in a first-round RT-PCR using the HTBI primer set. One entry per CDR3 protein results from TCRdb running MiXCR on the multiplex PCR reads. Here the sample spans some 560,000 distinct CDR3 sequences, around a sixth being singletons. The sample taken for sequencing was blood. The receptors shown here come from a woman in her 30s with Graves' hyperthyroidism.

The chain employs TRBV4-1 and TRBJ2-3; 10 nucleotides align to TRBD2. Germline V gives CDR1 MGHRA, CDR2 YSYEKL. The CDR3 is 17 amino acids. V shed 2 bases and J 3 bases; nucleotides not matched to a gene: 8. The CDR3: CASSQSRLAGATDTQYF. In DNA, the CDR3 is TGCGCCAGCAGCCAAAGCCGCCTAGCGGGGGCTACAGATACGCAGTATTTT.

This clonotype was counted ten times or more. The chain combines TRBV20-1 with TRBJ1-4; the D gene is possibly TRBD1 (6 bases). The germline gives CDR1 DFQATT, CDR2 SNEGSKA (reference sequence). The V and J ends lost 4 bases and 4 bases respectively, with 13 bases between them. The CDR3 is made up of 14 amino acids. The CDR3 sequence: CSAKRQAFNEKLFF. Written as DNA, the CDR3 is TGCAGTGCTAAAAGACAGGCGTTTAATGAAAAACTGTTTTTT.

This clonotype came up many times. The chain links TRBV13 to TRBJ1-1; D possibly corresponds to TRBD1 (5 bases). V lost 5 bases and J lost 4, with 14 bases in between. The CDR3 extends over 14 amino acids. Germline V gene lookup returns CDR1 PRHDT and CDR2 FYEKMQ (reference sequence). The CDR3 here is CASSRTGRRTEAFF. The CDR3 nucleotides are TGTGCCAGCAGCCGGACGGGGCGACGCACTGAAGCTTTCTTT.

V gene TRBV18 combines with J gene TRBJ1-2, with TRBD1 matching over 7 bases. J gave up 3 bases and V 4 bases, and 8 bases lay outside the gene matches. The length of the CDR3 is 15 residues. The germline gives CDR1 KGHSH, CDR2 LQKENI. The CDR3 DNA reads TGTGCCAGCTCACGGATAAGGGACAGTCACTATGGCTACACCTTC. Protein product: CASSRIRDSHYGYTF. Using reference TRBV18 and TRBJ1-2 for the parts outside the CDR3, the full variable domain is NAGVMQNPRHLVRRRGQEARLRCSPMKGHSHVYWYRQLPEEGLKFMVYLQKENIIDESGMPKERFSAEFPKEGPSILRIQQVVRGDSAAYFCASSRIRDSHYGYTFGSGTRLTVV.

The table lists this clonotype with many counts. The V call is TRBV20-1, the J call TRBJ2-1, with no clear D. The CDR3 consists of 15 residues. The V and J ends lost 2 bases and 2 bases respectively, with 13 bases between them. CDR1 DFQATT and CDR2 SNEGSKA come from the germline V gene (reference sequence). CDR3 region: CSARISSPAYNEQFF. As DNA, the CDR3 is TGCAGTGCTAGAATCAGCAGCCCAGCCTACAATGAGCAGTTCTTC.

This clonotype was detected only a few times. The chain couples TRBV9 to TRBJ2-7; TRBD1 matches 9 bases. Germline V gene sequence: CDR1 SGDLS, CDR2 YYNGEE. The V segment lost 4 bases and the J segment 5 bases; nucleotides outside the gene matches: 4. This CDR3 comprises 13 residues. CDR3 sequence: CASSRQGVHEQYF. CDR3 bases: TGTGCCAGCAGCAGACAGGGGGTGCACGAGCAGTACTTC.

The CDR3 sequence: CSAGGRGENIQYF. The CDR3 bases are TGCAGTGCTGGGGGACGGGGGGAAAACATTCAGTACTTC. This sequence joins TRBV20-1 and TRBJ2-4; 7 bases fit TRBD2. Germline trimming cut 5 bases from V and 5 bases from J; bases unmatched to any gene: 6. This CDR3 spans 13 amino acids. The germline CDR1 and CDR2 sequences are DFQATT and SNEGSKA (reference sequence).

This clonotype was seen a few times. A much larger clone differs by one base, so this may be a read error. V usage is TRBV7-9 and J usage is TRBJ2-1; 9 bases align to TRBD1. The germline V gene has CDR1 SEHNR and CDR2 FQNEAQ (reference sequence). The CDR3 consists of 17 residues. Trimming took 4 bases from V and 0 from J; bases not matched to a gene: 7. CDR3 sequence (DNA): TGTGCCAGCAGCTCAGACAGGGGGATTATCTCCTACAATGAGCAGTTCTTC. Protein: CASSSDRGIISYNEQFF.

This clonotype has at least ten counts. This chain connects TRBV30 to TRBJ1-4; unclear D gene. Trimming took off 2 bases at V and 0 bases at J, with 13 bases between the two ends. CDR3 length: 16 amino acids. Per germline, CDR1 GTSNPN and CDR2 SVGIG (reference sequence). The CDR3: CAWSSLVRATNEKLFF. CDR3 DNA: TGTGCCTGGAGTTCCCTCGTGAGAGCAACTAATGAAAAACTGTTTTTT.